A selection of T cell receptor beta chains follows, all from one sample in a study of beta chain features in type 1 diabetes. Assay: immunoSEQ multiplex PCR; the TCRdb copy retains only in-frame clones and omits some. The data contain some 230,000 clones, over 8.5% of them seen just once; the ten biggest clones take up around 0.037%. Sequenced sample: naive CD4+ T cells from blood. Source of these receptors: a woman aged 18-30 years in good health. Each CDR3 is given with its conserved first and last residue. The D gene is left open where the match is weak. Not every row has a clone size; where given, it reads once, few, many or a size class.

D gene,J gene,CDR3 length,clone size,V gene,CDR3 protein,CDR3 DNA
-,TRBJ2-5,13,-,TRBV30,CAWGIARMETQYF,TGTGCCTGGGGAATAGCGCGGATGGAGACCCAGTACTTC
TRBD2,TRBJ2-7,13,-,TRBV7-9,CASSSGGGLEQYF,TGTGCCAGCAGCTCGGGAGGGGGGCTCGAGCAGTACTTC
-,TRBJ1-1,13,-,TRBV7-2,CASSSTVYTEAFF,TGTGCCAGCAGCTCTACGGTCTACACTGAAGCTTTCTTT
-,TRBJ1-2,15,-,TRBV9,CASSVGRGINYGYTF,TGTGCCAGCAGCGTAGGCAGAGGGATTAACTATGGCTACACCTTC
-,TRBJ1-1,15,few,TRBV19,CASSHRGGAHTEAFF,TGTGCCAGTAGCCACCGGGGGGGGGCCCACACTGAAGCTTTCTTT
-,TRBJ2-1,12,few,TRBV5-4,CASSLVRNEQFF,TGTGCCAGCAGCTTGGTGCGGAATGAGCAGTTCTTC
TRBD1,TRBJ2-4,15,many,TRBV7-2,CASRQGAGSKNIQYF,TGTGCCAGCAGACAGGGGGCTGGTTCCAAAAACATTCAGTACTTC
-,TRBJ2-2,14,few,TRBV19,CASAGTANTGELFF,TGTGCCAGTGCGGGGACTGCGAACACCGGGGAGCTGTTTTTT
-,TRBJ2-2,16,-,TRBV5-1,CASSFLWGGNTGELFF,TGCGCCAGCAGCTTTCTATGGGGAGGCAACACCGGGGAGCTGTTTTTT
TRBD1,TRBJ2-6,16,few,TRBV10-3,CAISESTGPGANVLTF,TGTGCCATCAGTGAGTCGACAGGGCCGGGGGCCAACGTCCTGACTTTC
-,TRBJ1-3,14,few,TRBV5-1,CASSLADGGNTIYF,TGCGCCAGCAGCTTGGCCGATGGCGGAAACACCATATATTTT
-,TRBJ2-3,21,-,TRBV5-1,CASSSSDLSARRSLVRDTQYF,TGCGCCAGCAGCTCCTCCGACCTCTCGGCCCGCCGCAGTCTTGTGCGGGATACGCAGTATTTT